A single sample gave rise to the 15 T cell receptor beta chains below, sequenced in a study of shared T cell receptors in the human thymus. Generated by immunoSEQ multiplex PCR, the TCRdb table keeps only in-frame clones and is missing some. This sample has some 660,000 clones, with around 87% found just once. These sequences were also reported in another study, on human thymus T cells.

Material: thymocytes. The source is a boy in the first two years of life with a congenital heart defect.

The V and J genes are TRBV27 and TRBJ1-2; 9 positions match TRBD1. V dropped 6 bases and J dropped 5; count of bases not matched to a gene: 10. Germline CDR1 and CDR2: MNHEY and SMNVEV (reference sequence). The CDR3 covers 15 residues. In nucleotides, the CDR3 is TGTGCCAGCAGACCGGGACAGGGCTCCCTTTATGGCTACACCTTC. This encodes CASRPGQGSLYGYTF.

V is TRBV29-1 and J is TRBJ1-1, with D perhaps TRBD1 (6 bases). The V and J ends lost 6 bases and 3 bases respectively, with 14 bases between them. Germline V gives CDR1 SQVTM, CDR2 ANQGSEA. This CDR3 has 13 residues. The CDR3 here is CSVQGYGYTEAFF. CDR3 coding DNA: TGCAGCGTCCAGGGGTACGGGTACACTGAAGCTTTCTTT.

This rearrangement joins TRBV30 to TRBJ1-4; TRBD1 matches at 8 bases. The germline V gene has CDR1 GTSNPN and CDR2 SVGIG (reference sequence). After removal of 3 bases from V and 6 bases from J, the junction contained 6 bases not matched to a gene. There are 14 residues in the CDR3. In DNA, the CDR3 is TGTGCCTGGAGAACGGACAGGGTCCATGAAAAACTGTTTTTT. This sequence encodes CAWRTDRVHEKLFF.

This clone is a singleton in its sample. V gene TRBV11-2 combines with J gene TRBJ2-2; TRBD1 matches 7 bases. With V trimmed by 1 base and J by 0 bases, 5 bases remained unmatched. The CDR3 runs to 17 residues. The germline CDR1 and CDR2 sequences are SGHAT and FQNNGV. The CDR3 spells CASSLGRDSTNTGELFF. CDR3 DNA sequence: TGTGCCAGCAGCTTAGGCCGGGACAGTACGAACACCGGGGAGCTGTTTTTT.

Remarks on this clone: Other DNA sequences in this sample translate to the same CDR3. V gene TRBV20-1 combines with J gene TRBJ1-1; D is perhaps TRBD1 (5 bases). The CDR3 runs 10 residues. The germline gives CDR1 DFQATT, CDR2 SNEGSKA (reference sequence). The V end lost 6 bases, the J end lost 3 bases, and 5 bases lay between the germline ends. The CDR3 region is CSARDTEAFF. CDR3 DNA: TGCAGTGCCAGGGACACTGAAGCTTTCTTT.

V and J are TRBV28 and TRBJ2-7; 7 positions match TRBD1. In germline, CDR1 is MDHEN, CDR2 SYDVKM. Unmatched junction bases numbered 2, after V lost 3 bases and J lost 3 bases. The CDR3 loop spans 13 amino acids. The CDR3 loop is CASSFDRDYEQYF. In DNA, the CDR3 is TGTGCCAGCAGTTTTGACAGGGACTACGAGCAGTACTTC.

The chain uses TRBV5-8 and TRBJ1-4; no clear D. CDR3 length: 11 amino acids. Germline loops: CDR1 SGHTS, CDR2 YDEGEE. V was trimmed by 1 base and J by 13 bases, leaving 8 bases between them. The CDR3 DNA follows: TGTGCCAGCAGCTTGTTTAGTGGACTGTTTTTT. It specifies CASSLFSGLFF. The entire variable domain, with the rest obtained from reference TRBV5-8 and TRBJ1-4, is as follows: EAGVTQSPTHLIKTRGQQATLRCSPISGHTSVYWYQQALGLGLQFLLWYDEGEERNRGNFPPRFSGRQFPNYSSELNVNALELEDSALYLCASSLFSGLFFGSGTQLSVL.

The chain has TRBV27 and TRBJ2-1, with 12 bases fitting TRBD2. The V and J ends lost 4 bases and 6 bases, in that order; junction bases with no gene match: 7. This CDR3 spans 16 amino acids. Germline CDR1 reads MNHEY; CDR2 reads SMNVEV (reference sequence). CDR3 bases: TGTGCCAGCAGTTCCGACCTAGCGGGAGGGGGCAATGAGCAGTTCTTC. Translating gives CASSSDLAGGGNEQFF.

V usage is TRBV27 and J usage is TRBJ2-5; D is possibly TRBD1 (5 bases). The CDR3 contains 17 residues. Germline assignment: CDR1 MNHEY and CDR2 SMNVEV (reference sequence). Between the trimmed V and J ends, which lost 3 bases and 2 bases, there was a span of 19 bases. The CDR3 sequence: CASSFHPKGPPQETQYF. The CDR3 DNA reads as TGTGCCAGCAGTTTCCACCCAAAGGGGCCCCCGCAAGAGACCCAGTACTTC.

This clone was observed once. This chain joins TRBV7-2 and TRBJ1-2; D is possibly TRBD1 (5 bases). Germline V CDR1 and CDR2: SGHTA, FQGNSA. The CDR3 has 13 residues. V was trimmed by 2 bases and J by 6 bases, leaving 10 bases between them. The CDR3 bases are TGTGCCAGCAGCTTACCAGGGAAACATGGCTACACCTTC. Protein product: CASSLPGKHGYTF.

The chain joins TRBV4-1 to TRBJ1-5; the D is unclear. Germline V gene lookup returns CDR1 MGHRA and CDR2 YSYEKL. With 2 bases removed from V and 5 bases from J, the gap between germline ends came to 10 bases. The length of the CDR3 is 14 residues. The CDR3 reads CASSQISTDQPQHF. The CDR3 DNA is TGCGCCAGCAGCCAAATAAGCACGGATCAGCCCCAGCATTTT.

This clone was recorded only once. The chain has TRBV7-3 and TRBJ2-5, with TRBD2 matching over 9 bases. CDR1 and CDR2 (germline): SGHTA, FQGTGA. The CDR3 runs to 16 residues. V was pared by 3 bases and J by 4 bases, with 9 bases of the junction left unmatched. CDR3: CASSLGAGGGRETQYF. As DNA, the CDR3 is TGTGCCAGCAGCTTGGGTGCGGGGGGGGGACGAGAGACCCAGTACTTC.

This clone has more than one count but fewer than ten. The chain has TRBV6-6 and TRBJ1-1, with unresolved D. The CDR3 consists of 15 residues. V was shortened by 5 bases and J by 1 base, with 14 bases between the two germline ends. Germline V lookup: CDR1 MNHNY, CDR2 SVGAGI (reference sequence). The CDR3 region is CASSERREGNTEAFF. The CDR3 DNA reads TGTGCCAGCAGTGAGAGGAGGGAGGGGAACACTGAAGCTTTCTTT.

V usage is TRBV28 and J usage is TRBJ2-1, with D possibly TRBD2 on 5 matching bases. The CDR3 is 16 amino acids. Looked up from germline, CDR1 is MDHEN and CDR2 is SYDVKM. V was pared by 10 bases and J by 3 bases, with 22 bases between. The CDR3 protein is CATKPRGPSHYNEQFF. The DNA of the CDR3 is TGTGCCACCAAACCTCGAGGGCCATCCCACTACAATGAGCAGTTCTTC.

The rearrangement links TRBV6-4 to TRBJ2-1; tentatively, D is TRBD2 (5 bases). Per the germline V gene, CDR1 is MRHNA and CDR2 is SNTAGT. V lost 3 bases and J 0 bases, leaving 9 bases between the germline ends. CDR3 length: 15 amino acids. The CDR3 DNA follows: TGTGCCAGCAGTGAGCGGACTGGCTCCTACAATGAGCAGTTCTTC. Protein sequence: CASSERTGSYNEQFF.